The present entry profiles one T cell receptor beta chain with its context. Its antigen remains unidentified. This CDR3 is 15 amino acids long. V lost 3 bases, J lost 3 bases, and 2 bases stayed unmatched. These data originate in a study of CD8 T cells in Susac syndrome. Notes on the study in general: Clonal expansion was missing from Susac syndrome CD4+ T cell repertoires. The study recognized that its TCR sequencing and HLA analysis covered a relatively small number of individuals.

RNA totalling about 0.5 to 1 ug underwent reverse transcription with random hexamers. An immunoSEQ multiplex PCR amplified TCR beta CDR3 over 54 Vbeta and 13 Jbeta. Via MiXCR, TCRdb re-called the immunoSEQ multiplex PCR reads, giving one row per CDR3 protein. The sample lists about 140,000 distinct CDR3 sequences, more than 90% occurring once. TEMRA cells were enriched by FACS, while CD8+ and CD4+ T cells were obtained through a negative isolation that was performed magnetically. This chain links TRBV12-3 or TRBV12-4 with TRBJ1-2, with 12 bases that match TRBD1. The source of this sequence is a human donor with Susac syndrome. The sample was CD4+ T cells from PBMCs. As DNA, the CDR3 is TGTGCCAGCAGTTTCGGGACAGGGGGCGACTATGGCTACACCTTC. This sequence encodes CASSFGTGGDYGYTF.